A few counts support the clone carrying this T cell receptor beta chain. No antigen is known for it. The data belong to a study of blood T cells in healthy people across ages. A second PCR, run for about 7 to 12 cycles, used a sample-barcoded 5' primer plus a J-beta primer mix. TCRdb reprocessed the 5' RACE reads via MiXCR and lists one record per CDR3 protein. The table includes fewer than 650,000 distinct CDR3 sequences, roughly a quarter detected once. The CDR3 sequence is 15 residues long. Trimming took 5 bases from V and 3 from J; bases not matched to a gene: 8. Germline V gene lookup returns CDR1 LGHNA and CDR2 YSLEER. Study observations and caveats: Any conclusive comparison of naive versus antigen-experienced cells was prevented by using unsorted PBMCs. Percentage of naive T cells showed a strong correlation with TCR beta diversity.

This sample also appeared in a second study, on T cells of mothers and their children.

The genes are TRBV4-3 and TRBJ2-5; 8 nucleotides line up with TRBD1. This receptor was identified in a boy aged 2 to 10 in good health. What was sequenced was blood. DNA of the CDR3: TGCGCCAGCAGCGCCCAGACAGGGGCAAAAGAGACCCAGTACTTC. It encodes CASSAQTGAKETQYF.